This T cell receptor (beta chain) was sequenced in a study of CXCR3-negative and CXCR3-positive naive CD8 T cells. Across the whole study: There were roughly 140 million TRB reads altogether, and each library had about 1.5 +/- 0.3 million of them. Whole-study findings and limits: Naive CXCR3-positive cells had TRB CDR3s more hydrophobic than those of CXCR3-negative naive cells.

CD45RO-CCR7+CD27+CD95- expression identified naive CD8+ T cells. 5' RACE with UMI labels generated the TRB cDNA libraries. TCRdb reprocessed the 5' RACE reads and stores each CDR3 protein as one record, lacking DNA. The ten most abundant clones cover around 0.51% of a sample with 50,000 to 60,000 distinct CDR3 sequences. CDR3 length: 14 residues. In germline, CDR1 is LNHNV, CDR2 YYDKDF (reference sequence). Concerning this clonotype: Antigen specificity is unknown.

The gene calls are TRBV15 and TRBJ2-7; the TCRdb call, TRBD1, lacks DNA for checking. The TCR comes from a human donor in good health. Some clones in this sample may be carry-over from other donors' samples. Specimen: naive CXCR3+ CD8+ T cells from blood. Specified subset: CD45RO-CCR7+CD27+CD95- naive CD8+ T cells expressing CXCR3 (TNR3+). The CDR3 sequence is CATSREGGADEQYF.